Shown below are 9 T cell receptor beta chains from a single sample sequenced in a study of cytomegalovirus exposure and HLA in healthy donors. The PCR employed 60 Vbeta primers together with 13 Jbeta primers. TCRdb's copy holds only in-frame clones and misses some; the assay was immunoSEQ multiplex PCR. Of 150,000 to 200,000 clones listed, 60% to 80% are singletons. The sample was PBMCs. All receptors derive from a woman aged 40 to 55 in good health and CMV-seronegative.

There are a few counts of this clone. V usage is TRBV30 and J usage is TRBJ1-3, with TRBD1 matching 8 bases. The CDR3 has 14 amino acids. Per the germline V gene, CDR1 is GTSNPN and CDR2 is SVGIG (reference sequence). V trimming: 6 bases; J trimming: 0 bases; junction bases outside the gene matches: 4. The CDR3 nucleotides read TGTGCCTGCGGGACAGGCCCCTCTGGAAACACCATATATTTT. Protein product: CACGTGPSGNTIYF.

The chain joins TRBV20-1 to TRBJ2-2; D perhaps matches TRBD1 (6 bases). The CDR3 is made up of 11 amino acids. Germline CDR1 DFQATT, CDR2 SNEGSKA (reference sequence). Trimming took 6 bases from V and 14 from J, leaving 16 bases between them. The CDR3 nucleotides read TGCAGTGCGCCAACAGGGTCCGTTCTGTTTTTT. Amino acid sequence: CSAPTGSVLFF.

This rearrangement joins TRBV7-3 to TRBJ2-5; the match to TRBD1 covers 7 bases. The V segment lost 4 bases and the J segment 4 bases; nucleotides outside the gene matches: 12. The germline V gene has CDR1 SGHTA and CDR2 FQGTGA. The CDR3 extends over 16 amino acids. CDR3 sequence: CASSSAARGYGETQYF. DNA for the CDR3: TGTGCCAGCAGCTCCGCGGCCAGGGGGTATGGAGAGACCCAGTACTTC. Supplemented by reference TRBV7-3 and TRBJ2-5, the full variable domain reads GAGVSQTPSNKVTEKGKYVELRCDPISGHTALYWYRQSLGQGPEFLIYFQGTGAADDSGLPNDRFFAVRPEGSVSTLKIQRTERGDSAVYLCASSSAARGYGETQYFGPGTRLLVL.

J is TRBJ2-7 and V is TRBV7-2; 7 bases are a match to TRBD1. V trimming: 1 base; J trimming: 2 bases; junction bases outside the gene matches: 5. The germline V gene encodes CDR1 SGHTA and CDR2 FQGNSA. CDR3 length: 15 residues. The CDR3 bases are TGTGCCAGCAGCTTAGAGAGGGGGCGAACCTACGAGCAGTACTTC. This gives the protein CASSLERGRTYEQYF.

As DNA, the CDR3 is TGTGCCAGCAGCGTAGCGGGCGGGGGCGAGCAGTTCTTC. Translating it yields CASSVAGGGEQFF. The V call is TRBV9, the J call TRBJ2-1, with D tentatively TRBD2 (7 bases). The CDR3 has 13 amino acids. Trimming pared 0 bases from V and 10 bases from J, leaving 11 bases between. The germline gives CDR1 SGDLS, CDR2 YYNGEE.

The chain is built from TRBV27 and TRBJ2-2; 8 bases map to TRBD1. V trimming: 7 bases; J trimming: 6 bases; junction bases outside the gene matches: 1. Germline V gives CDR1 MNHEY, CDR2 SMNVEV (reference sequence). The CDR3 is 12 amino acids. CDR3 loop: CASTTGAGELFF. The CDR3, as DNA: TGTGCCAGCACGACAGGGGCCGGGGAGCTGTTTTTT.

This chain's CDR3 is CASSSTRTNLAENTGELFF. The CDR3 DNA reads as TGTGCCAGCAGCTCAACCAGGACGAATCTAGCGGAAAACACCGGGGAGCTGTTTTTT. This chain connects TRBV7-8 to TRBJ2-2; 7 bases are a match to TRBD2. Per germline, CDR1 SGHVS and CDR2 FQNEAQ. The CDR3 totals 19 residues. V lost 4 bases and J lost 2; bases outside the gene matches: 16.

CDR3 DNA: TGTGCCAGCAGGCGTAACGGCCAGCACCGGGGCACAGATACGCAGTATTTT. This sequence encodes CASRRNGQHRGTDTQYF. The chain combines TRBV28 with TRBJ2-3; D is unresolved. V was cut by 6 bases and J by 1 base, with 20 bases left in between. Germline CDR1 MDHEN, CDR2 SYDVKM. This CDR3 has 17 amino acids. Variable domain in full (rest from reference TRBV28 and TRBJ2-3): DVKVTQSSRYLVKRTGEKVFLECVQDMDHENMFWYRQDPGLGLRLIYFSYDVKMKEKGDIPEGYSVSREKKERFSLILESASTNQTSMYLCASRRNGQHRGTDTQYFGPGTRLTVL.

The chain is built from TRBV5-4 and TRBJ2-3; 7 bases match TRBD2. CDR3 size: 16 residues. V shed 3 bases, J shed 0 bases, and the junction held 7 bases outside the gene matches. Germline assignment: CDR1 SGHNT and CDR2 YYREEE (reference sequence). CDR3 amino acids: CASSSRAGKSTDTQYF. CDR3 bases: TGTGCCAGCAGCTCGAGAGCGGGAAAAAGCACAGATACGCAGTATTTT.